The present T cell receptor (beta chain) was sequenced within a study of response to subunit inactivated influenza vaccine. Study results and caveats: The authors offered the suggestion that each seasonal influenza vaccination recruits few new T cells.

Comment on this clonotype: As yet, its antigen is unknown.

TCRdb processed the RT-PCR reads anew with MiXCR; each CDR3 protein has one entry. The table has about 620,000 distinct CDR3 sequences, about 11% seen once. The CDR3 has 15 amino acids. Germline V gene sequence: CDR1 DFQATT, CDR2 SNEGSKA (reference sequence). V lost 0 bases and J lost 8, with 16 bases in between. This same sample was also part of a study on T cells expressing NK-cell markers. Turning to that study: The authors made TCR beta cDNA libraries by 5'RACE template switching. This switching added a universal primer site and UMIs. Alpha-beta TCR T cells were the sole sorting target in several experiments, owing to an anti-gamma-delta TCR antibody. NKG2C+ dominant clonotypes from several donors made up roughly 1.0-7.0% of CD8+ T cells.

This clonotype was obtained from a man in his forties or fifties who received an inactivated influenza vaccine. The chain couples TRBV20-1 to TRBJ2-2; D remains unclear. Specimen: PBMCs from blood, collected on the day of vaccination. DNA of the CDR3: TGCAGTGCTAGAGACGCTGGGCGCTCAGAAGGGGAGCTGTTTTTT. This encodes CSARDAGRSEGELFF.